The rows below give T cell receptor beta chains drawn from one sample of a study of blood T cell repertoires in COVID-19. Generated by immunoSEQ multiplex PCR, the TCRdb table keeps only in-frame clones and is missing some. This sample has roughly 180,000 clones, with roughly 81% found just once. Source material: peripheral blood. These receptors originate from a woman in her fifties or sixties with COVID-19, enrolled during active disease. Each CDR3 is given with its conserved first and last residue. A D gene is named only where the DNA matches it firmly. Size values are once, few and many counts, or a class for expanded clones, and some rows have none.

TRBJ1-1,TRBV14,.,.,CASSPYGDLNTEAFF,TGTGCCAGCAGCCCCTATGGAGACTTGAACACTGAAGCTTTCTTT
TRBJ1-5,TRBV5-3,.,few,CARSLGPDSLNQPQHF,TGTGCCAGAAGCTTGGGGCCTGACAGTTTAAATCAGCCCCAGCATTTT
TRBJ1-2,TRBV13,.,.,CASSFGSLRGGNYGYTF,TGTGCCAGCAGTTTCGGATCCTTAAGGGGTGGAAACTATGGCTACACCTTC
TRBJ1-3,TRBV10-3,TRBD1,.,CAISDNPGQAGNTIYF,TGTGCCATCAGTGACAACCCCGGACAGGCTGGAAACACCATATATTTT
TRBJ2-1,TRBV12-5,.,.,CASERGGPEGNEQFF,TGTGCTAGCGAGAGGGGGGGGCCCGAGGGGAATGAGCAGTTCTTC
TRBJ2-2,TRBV9,.,.,CASSVGRSNTGELFF,TGTGCCAGCAGCGTAGGCAGGTCGAACACCGGGGAGCTGTTTTTT
TRBJ2-7,TRBV9,.,.,CASSVAVESEQYF,TGTGCCAGCAGCGTAGCGGTAGAGTCCGAGCAGTACTTC
TRBJ1-5,TRBV4-1,.,.,CASSQSGASNQPQHF,TGCGCCAGCAGCCAATCCGGAGCCAGCAATCAGCCCCAGCATTTT
TRBJ1-1,TRBV19,TRBD1,.,CASSIGQGTEAFF,TGTGCCAGTAGTATAGGACAGGGCACTGAAGCTTTCTTT
TRBJ2-5,TRBV5-4,.,.,CASSLVVLGGGETQYF,TGTGCCAGCAGCTTGGTCGTTTTGGGAGGAGGAGAGACCCAGTACTTC
TRBJ1-4,TRBV5-1,TRBD1,.,CASSQGGQTSTNEKLFF,TGCGCCAGCAGCCAAGGGGGACAGACTTCAACTAATGAAAAACTGTTTTTT
TRBJ1-5,TRBV30,.,.,CAWRGVRHYSNQPQHF,TGTGCCTGGAGGGGCGTCCGACATTATAGCAATCAGCCCCAGCATTTT
TRBJ2-5,TRBV19,.,.,CASSIDHQETQYF,TGTGCCAGTAGTATAGATCATCAAGAGACCCAGTACTTC
TRBJ2-2,TRBV4-2,TRBD2,.,CASSQDSLVAGPGELFF,TGTGCCAGCAGCCAAGATTCTTTGGTAGCGGGACCCGGGGAGCTGTTTTTT
TRBJ1-5,TRBV15,TRBD1,.,CATSRAPGGYYSNQPQHF,TGTGCCACCAGCAGAGCCCCAGGGGGATACTATAGCAATCAGCCCCAGCATTTT
TRBJ1-1,TRBV12-3/TRBV12-4,.,.,CASSLAREAFF,TGTGCCAGCAGTTTAGCGCGGGAAGCTTTCTTT
TRBJ2-3,TRBV13,.,.,CASSLDGGSTDTQYF,TGTGCCAGCAGCTTAGATGGCGGGAGCACAGATACGCAGTATTTT
TRBJ1-5,TRBV6-2/TRBV6-3,TRBD1,.,CASSTIQGASGPQHF,TGTGCCAGCAGTACGATCCAGGGGGCCAGCGGGCCCCAGCATTTT
TRBJ2-5,TRBV5-4,.,.,CASRQDMRGAGETQYF,TGTGCCAGCAGGCAGGACATGAGGGGCGCGGGGGAGACCCAGTACTTC
TRBJ2-7,TRBV11-3,.,.,CASSLAGGPYEQYF,TGTGCCAGCAGCTTAGCCGGGGGTCCCTACGAGCAGTACTTC
TRBJ1-2,TRBV9,TRBD1,.,CASSVTSGTGLFGYTF,TGTGCCAGCAGCGTAACTTCAGGGACAGGGTTATTTGGCTACACCTTC
TRBJ1-5,TRBV5-5,TRBD1,.,CASSLVAGGGNQPQHF,TGTGCCAGCAGCTTGGTGGCAGGGGGTGGCAATCAGCCCCAGCATTTT
TRBJ2-3,TRBV25-1,.,.,CASSDSFTDTQYF,TGTGCCAGCAGTGACAGTTTCACAGATACGCAGTATTTT
TRBJ2-7,TRBV27,TRBD1,few,CASRRDRGLWEQYF,TGTGCCAGCAGAAGGGACAGGGGGCTGTGGGAGCAGTACTTC
TRBJ1-6,TRBV5-6,TRBD1,.,CASSVGTGYNSPLHF,TGTGCCAGCAGCGTCGGGACAGGGTATAATTCACCCCTCCACTTT
TRBJ2-3,TRBV18,.,.,CASSPLQGNTDTQYF,TGTGCCAGCTCACCCCTACAGGGAAACACAGATACGCAGTATTTT
TRBJ2-7,TRBV10-1,TRBD1,.,CASSEHRDSCHEQYF,TGCGCCAGCAGTGAGCACCGGGACAGTTGTCACGAGCAGTACTTC